This TCR beta chain emerged from a study of blood T cells in healthy people across ages. General study findings and limits: Donors of long life had a larger count of naive CD4+ cells and greater diversity than aged donors.

PCR was performed a second time for roughly 7 to 11 cycles using a sample-barcoded 5' primer and a J-beta primer mix. Carrying 12 random nucleotides, a template-switch adaptor labeled each individual cDNA molecule. Every sample returned 2.5 million or more CDR3-containing paired-end reads. TCRdb ran MiXCR on the 5' RACE reads and lists one entry per CDR3 protein. The profile shows 720,000 or so distinct CDR3 sequences, roughly two fifths of them singletons. V was trimmed by 8 bases and J by 4 bases, leaving 26 bases between them. The length of the CDR3 is 17 residues. Germline CDR1 SGHDN, CDR2 FVKESK. This clonotype occurred a few times. The antigen is undetermined.

The chain carries TRBV14 and TRBJ1-2; no clear D gene. This TCR came from an elderly man in good health. The sample taken for sequencing was blood. The CDR3 spells CASQFHRSTQPTYGYTF. The DNA of the CDR3 is TGTGCCAGCCAATTTCATCGATCCACTCAGCCCACCTATGGCTACACCTTC.